This paragraph reports one T cell receptor (beta chain). What it binds is not known. The data are from a study of shared clonotypes between healthy human individuals. Whole-study results and caveats: Generally, naive subsets (rather than memory subsets) showed larger estimated richness.

The naive CD8 population came from CD45RO-negative cells selected for CCR7, without terminally differentiated effector memory CD45RA+ cells. The CDR3 sequence is 16 residues long. V gave up 3 bases and J gave up 1 base; unmatched junction bases: 6. Germline CDR1 SNHLY, CDR2 FYNNEI. Sequenced by immunoSEQ multiplex PCR; TCRdb stores in-frame clones only, minus some. This table holds about 1.9 million clones, approximately 92% found once. Material: naive CD8+ T cells from PBMCs. The V gene is TRBV2, the J gene TRBJ1-1; TRBD1 aligns across 9 bases. The receptor was derived from a man aged 18 to 30 in good health. Some clones in this sample may be carry-over from other donors' samples. DNA of the CDR3: TGTGCCAGCAGTGAGGCGACAGGGGGACCGAACACTGAAGCTTTCTTT. The encoded protein is CASSEATGGPNTEAFF.